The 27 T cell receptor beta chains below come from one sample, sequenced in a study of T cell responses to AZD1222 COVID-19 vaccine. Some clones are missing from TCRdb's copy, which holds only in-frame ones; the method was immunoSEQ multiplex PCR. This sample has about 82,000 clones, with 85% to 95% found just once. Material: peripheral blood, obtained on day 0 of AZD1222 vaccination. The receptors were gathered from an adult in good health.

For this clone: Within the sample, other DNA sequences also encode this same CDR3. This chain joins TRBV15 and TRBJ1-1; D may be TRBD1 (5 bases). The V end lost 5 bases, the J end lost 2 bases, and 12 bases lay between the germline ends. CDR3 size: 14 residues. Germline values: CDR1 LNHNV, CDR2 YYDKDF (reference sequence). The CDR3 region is CATSGGDGNTEAFF. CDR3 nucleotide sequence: TGTGCCACCAGCGGTGGGGACGGCAACACTGAAGCTTTCTTT.

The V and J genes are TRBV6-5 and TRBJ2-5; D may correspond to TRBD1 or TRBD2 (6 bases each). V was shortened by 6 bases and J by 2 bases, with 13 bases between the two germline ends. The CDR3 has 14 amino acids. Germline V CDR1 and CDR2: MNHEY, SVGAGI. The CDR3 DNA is TGTGCCAGCAGAAGGGGGGACCCGCAAGAGACCCAGTACTTC. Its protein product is CASRRGDPQETQYF.

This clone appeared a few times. The CDR3 loop reads CASSLDTGISPLHF. The DNA for the CDR3 is TGTGCCAGCAGCTTAGACACAGGGATTTCACCCCTCCACTTT. The V gene is TRBV11-2, the J gene TRBJ1-6; D might be TRBD1 (6 bases). This CDR3 is built from 14 residues. Germline CDR1 and CDR2: SGHAT and FQNNGV. The germline V and J ends were trimmed by 0 bases and 9 bases, with 9 bases remaining between them.

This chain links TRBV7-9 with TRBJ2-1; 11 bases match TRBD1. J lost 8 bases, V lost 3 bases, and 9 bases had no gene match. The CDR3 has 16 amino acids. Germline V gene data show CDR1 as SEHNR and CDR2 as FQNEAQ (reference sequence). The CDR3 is CASSFVPGQGADEQFF. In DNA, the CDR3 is TGTGCCAGCAGCTTCGTCCCCGGACAGGGGGCCGATGAGCAGTTCTTC.

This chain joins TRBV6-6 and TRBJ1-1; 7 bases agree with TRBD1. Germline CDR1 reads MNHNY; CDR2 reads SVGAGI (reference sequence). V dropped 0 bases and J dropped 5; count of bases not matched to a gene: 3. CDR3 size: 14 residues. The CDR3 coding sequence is TGTGCCAGCAGTTACTCCTCAGGGGGTACTGAAGCTTTCTTT. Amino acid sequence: CASSYSSGGTEAFF.

The CDR3 reads CASSLEGQGSGNTIYF. The CDR3 DNA follows: TGCGCCAGCAGCTTGGAAGGACAAGGATCTGGAAACACCATATATTTT. This chain joins TRBV5-1 and TRBJ1-3; weak D call: TRBD1 (5 bases). The length of the CDR3 is 16 residues. The V and J ends lost 0 bases and 1 base respectively, with 11 bases between them. Germline V CDR1 and CDR2: SGHRS, YFSETQ.

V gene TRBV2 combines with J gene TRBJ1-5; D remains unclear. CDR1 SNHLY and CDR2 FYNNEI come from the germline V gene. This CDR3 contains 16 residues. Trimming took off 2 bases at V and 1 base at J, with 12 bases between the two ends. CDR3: CASSERRDKSNQPQHF. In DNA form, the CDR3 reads TGTGCCAGCAGTGAACGGAGGGATAAGAGCAATCAGCCCCAGCATTTT.

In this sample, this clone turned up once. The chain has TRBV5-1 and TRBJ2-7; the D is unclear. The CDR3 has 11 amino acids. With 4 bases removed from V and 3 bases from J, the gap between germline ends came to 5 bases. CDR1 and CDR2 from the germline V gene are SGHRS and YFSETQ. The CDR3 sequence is CASSLNYEQYF. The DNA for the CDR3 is TGCGCCAGCAGCCTAAACTACGAGCAGTACTTC.

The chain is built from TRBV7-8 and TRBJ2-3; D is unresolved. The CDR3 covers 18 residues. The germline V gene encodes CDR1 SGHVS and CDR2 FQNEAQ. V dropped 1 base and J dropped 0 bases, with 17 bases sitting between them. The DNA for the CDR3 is TGTGCCAGCAGCTTAGGGTGGGTCGATTTTTTTAGCACAGATACGCAGTATTTT. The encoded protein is CASSLGWVDFFSTDTQYF.

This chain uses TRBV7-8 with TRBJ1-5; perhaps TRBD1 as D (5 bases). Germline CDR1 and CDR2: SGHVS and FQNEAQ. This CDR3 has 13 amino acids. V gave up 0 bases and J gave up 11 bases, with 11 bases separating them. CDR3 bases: TGTGCCAGCAGCTTAGCCGGGCGGGGGGCCCAGCATTTT. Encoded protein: CASSLAGRGAQHF.

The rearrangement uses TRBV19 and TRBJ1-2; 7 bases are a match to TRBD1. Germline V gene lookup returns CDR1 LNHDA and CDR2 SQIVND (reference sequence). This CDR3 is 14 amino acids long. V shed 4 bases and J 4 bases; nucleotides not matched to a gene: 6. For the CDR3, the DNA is TGTGCCAGTAGTACCCGACAGGGTATCTATGGCTACACCTTC. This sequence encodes CASSTRQGIYGYTF. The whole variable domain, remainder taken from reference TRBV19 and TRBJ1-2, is DGGITQSPKYLFRKEGQNVTLSCEQNLNHDAMYWYRQDPGQGLRLIYYSQIVNDFQKGDIAEGYSVSREKKESFPLTVTSAQKNPTAFYLCASSTRQGIYGYTFGSGTRLTVV.

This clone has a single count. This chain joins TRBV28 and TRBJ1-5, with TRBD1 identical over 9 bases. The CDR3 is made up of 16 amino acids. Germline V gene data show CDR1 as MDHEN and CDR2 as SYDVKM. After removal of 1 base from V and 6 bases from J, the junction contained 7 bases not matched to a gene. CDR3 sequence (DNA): TGTGCCAGCAGTTTATTGACAGGGGGAATCGGTCAGCCCCAGCATTTT. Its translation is CASSLLTGGIGQPQHF.

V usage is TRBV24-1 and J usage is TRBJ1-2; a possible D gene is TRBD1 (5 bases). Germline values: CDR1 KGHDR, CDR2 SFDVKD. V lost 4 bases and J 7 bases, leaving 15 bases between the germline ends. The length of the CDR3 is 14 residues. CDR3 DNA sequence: TGTGCCACCAGTGACTATGCAGGGTTTGGTGGCTACACCTTC. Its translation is CATSDYAGFGGYTF.

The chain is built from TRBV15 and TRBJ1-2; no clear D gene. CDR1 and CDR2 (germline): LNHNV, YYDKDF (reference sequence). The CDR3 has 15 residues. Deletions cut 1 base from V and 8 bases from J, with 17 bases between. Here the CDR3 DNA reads TGTGCCACCAGCAGAGGTTCCGTGAAAGACGGAGGCTACACCTTC. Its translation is CATSRGSVKDGGYTF.

In DNA form, the CDR3 reads TGTGCCAGCAAAGTCCGGGACACGAATCAGCCCCAGCATTTT. This translates into CASKVRDTNQPQHF. This sequence joins TRBV5-6 and TRBJ1-5; tentative D call: TRBD1 (6 bases). The CDR3 runs to 14 residues. Between the trimmed V and J ends, which lost 6 bases and 4 bases, there was a span of 14 bases. Germline values: CDR1 SGHDT, CDR2 YYEEEE.

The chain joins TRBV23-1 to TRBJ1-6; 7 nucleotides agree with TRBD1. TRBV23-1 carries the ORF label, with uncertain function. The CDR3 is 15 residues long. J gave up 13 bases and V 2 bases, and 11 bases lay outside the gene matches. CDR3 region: CASSQEDRAWGPLHF. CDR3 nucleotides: TGCGCCAGCAGTCAAGAAGACAGGGCTTGGGGGCCCCTCCACTTT.

The CDR3 DNA is TGTGCCAGTAAAAGACAGGGCGATCAGCCCCAGCATTTT. It codes for CASKRQGDQPQHF. The chain recombines TRBV19 with TRBJ1-5; 7 nucleotides line up with TRBD1. The trim removed 7 bases at V and 5 bases at J, leaving 5 bases unmatched. CDR1 and CDR2 (germline): LNHDA, SQIVND (reference sequence). This CDR3 has 13 residues.

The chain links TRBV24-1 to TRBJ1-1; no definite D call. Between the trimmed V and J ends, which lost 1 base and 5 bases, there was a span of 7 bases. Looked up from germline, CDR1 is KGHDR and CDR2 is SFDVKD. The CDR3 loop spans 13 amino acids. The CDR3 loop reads CATSDFGGTEAFF. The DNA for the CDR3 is TGTGCCACCAGTGATTTCGGAGGGACTGAAGCTTTCTTT.

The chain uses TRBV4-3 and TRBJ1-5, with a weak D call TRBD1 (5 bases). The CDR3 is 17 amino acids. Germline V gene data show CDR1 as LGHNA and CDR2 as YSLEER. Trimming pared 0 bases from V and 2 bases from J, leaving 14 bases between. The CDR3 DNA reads TGCGCCAGCAGCCAAGAATGGACATACGGGGGCAATCAGCCCCAGCATTTT. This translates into CASSQEWTYGGNQPQHF.

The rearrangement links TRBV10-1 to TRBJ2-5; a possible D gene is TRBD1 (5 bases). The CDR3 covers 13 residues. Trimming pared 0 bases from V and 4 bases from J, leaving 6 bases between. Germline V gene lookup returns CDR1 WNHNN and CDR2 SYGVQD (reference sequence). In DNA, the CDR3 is TGCGCCAGCAGTGAGTCAGGGGTAGAGACCCAGTACTTC. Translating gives CASSESGVETQYF.

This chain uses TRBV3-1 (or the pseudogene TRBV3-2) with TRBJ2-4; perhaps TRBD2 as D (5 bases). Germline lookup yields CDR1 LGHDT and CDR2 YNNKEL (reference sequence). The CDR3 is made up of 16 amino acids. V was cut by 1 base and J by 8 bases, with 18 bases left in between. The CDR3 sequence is CASSQGRSGRSDIQYF. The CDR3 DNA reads TGTGCCAGCAGCCAAGGGCGCAGCGGACGTTCGGACATTCAGTACTTC.

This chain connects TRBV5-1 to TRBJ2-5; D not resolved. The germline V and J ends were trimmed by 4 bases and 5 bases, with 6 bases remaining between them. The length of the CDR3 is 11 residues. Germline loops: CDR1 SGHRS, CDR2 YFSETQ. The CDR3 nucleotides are TGCGCCAGCAGCCATAGGGAGACCCAGTACTTC. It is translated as CASSHRETQYF.

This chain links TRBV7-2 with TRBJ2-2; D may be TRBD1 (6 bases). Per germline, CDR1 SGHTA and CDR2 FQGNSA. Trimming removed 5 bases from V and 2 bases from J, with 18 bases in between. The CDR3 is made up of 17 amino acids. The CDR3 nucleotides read TGTGCCAGCAGCCCGACCTTGTGGACAGCCAACACCGGGGAGCTGTTTTTT. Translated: CASSPTLWTANTGELFF.

CDR3 coding DNA: TGTGCCAGCAGACCCAGCCGGGTTCACGGCTACACCTTC. Its protein is CASRPSRVHGYTF. The rearrangement uses TRBV12-3 or TRBV12-4 and TRBJ1-2; no definite D call. V lost 6 bases and J 8 bases, leaving 16 bases between the germline ends. The CDR3 has 13 amino acids.

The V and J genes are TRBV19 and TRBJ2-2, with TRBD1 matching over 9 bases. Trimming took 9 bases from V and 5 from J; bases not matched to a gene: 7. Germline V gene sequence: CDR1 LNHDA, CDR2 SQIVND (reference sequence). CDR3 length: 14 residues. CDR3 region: CASGTGQGTGELFF. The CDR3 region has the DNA TGTGCCAGCGGGACAGGGCAGGGGACCGGGGAGCTGTTTTTT. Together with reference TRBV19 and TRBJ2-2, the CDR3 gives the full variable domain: DGGITQSPKYLFRKEGQNVTLSCEQNLNHDAMYWYRQDPGQGLRLIYYSQIVNDFQKGDIAEGYSVSREKKESFPLTVTSAQKNPTAFYLCASGTGQGTGELFFGEGSRLTVL.

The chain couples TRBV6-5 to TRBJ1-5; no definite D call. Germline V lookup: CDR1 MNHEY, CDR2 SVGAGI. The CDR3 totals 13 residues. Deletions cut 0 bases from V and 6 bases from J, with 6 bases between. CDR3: CASSYSKSQPQHF. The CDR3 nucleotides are TGTGCCAGCAGTTACTCGAAAAGTCAGCCCCAGCATTTT.

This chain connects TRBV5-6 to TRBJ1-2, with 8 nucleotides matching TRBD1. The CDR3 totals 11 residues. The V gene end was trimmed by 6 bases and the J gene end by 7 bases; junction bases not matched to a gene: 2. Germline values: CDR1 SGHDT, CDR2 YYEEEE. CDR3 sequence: CASKTGGGYTF. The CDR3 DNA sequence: TGTGCCAGCAAAACAGGGGGTGGCTACACCTTC.